This entry concerns a single TCR beta chain. Its cognate antigen is unknown. This entry comes from a study of intratumoral heterogeneity in liver cancer. Overall study results and limits: No significant regional difference in overall T cell clonality was found.

This table comes from immunoSEQ multiplex PCR, and its TCRdb copy is limited to in-frame clones, with some not included. Of about 6,200 clones in the sample, 60% to 85% were seen once. This CDR3 spans 15 amino acids. In germline, CDR1 is MNHEY, CDR2 SMNVEV (reference sequence). V lost 2 bases and J lost 8; bases outside the gene matches: 8. Each tumour sample represents a distinct, spatially separated region of the hepatocellular carcinoma nodule. This clonotype was obtained from a woman aged 70-85 years with hepatocellular carcinoma. The chain employs TRBV27 and TRBJ2-1; 8 bases agree with TRBD1. The sample here was tumor tissue, taken before any cancer treatment. In nucleotides, the CDR3 is TGTGCCAGCAGTTTAGGGACAGGCTCTTTCGATGAGCAGTTCTTC. It yields the protein CASSLGTGSFDEQFF.